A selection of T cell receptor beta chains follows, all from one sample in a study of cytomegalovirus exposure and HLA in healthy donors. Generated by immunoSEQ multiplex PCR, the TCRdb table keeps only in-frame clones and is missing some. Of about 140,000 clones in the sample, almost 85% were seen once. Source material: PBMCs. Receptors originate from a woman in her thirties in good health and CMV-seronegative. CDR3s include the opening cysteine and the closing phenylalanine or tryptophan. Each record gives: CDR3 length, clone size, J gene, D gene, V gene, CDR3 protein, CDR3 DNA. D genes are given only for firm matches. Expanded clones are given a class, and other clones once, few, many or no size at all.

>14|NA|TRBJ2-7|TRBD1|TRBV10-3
CAISTGGVSYEQYF
TGTGCCATCAGTACAGGGGGCGTCTCCTACGAGCAGTACTTC
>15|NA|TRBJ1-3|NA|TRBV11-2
CASSLVLGPGNTIYF
TGTGCCAGCAGCTTAGTACTGGGGCCTGGAAACACCATATATTTT
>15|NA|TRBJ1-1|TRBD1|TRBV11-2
CASSLGGQSNTEAFF
TGTGCCAGCAGCTTAGGGGGACAGTCGAACACTGAAGCTTTCTTT
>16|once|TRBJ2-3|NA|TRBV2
CASSVGGAKSTDTQYF
TGTGCCAGCAGTGTTGGCGGGGCGAAAAGCACAGATACGCAGTATTTT
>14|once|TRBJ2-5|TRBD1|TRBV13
CASSTWTGDETQYF
TGTGCCAGCAGCACCTGGACAGGGGACGAGACCCAGTACTTC
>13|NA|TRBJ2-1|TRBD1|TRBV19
CASSTNGQGEQFF
TGTGCCAGTAGTACCAACGGACAGGGGGAGCAGTTCTTC
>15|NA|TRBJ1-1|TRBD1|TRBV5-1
CASSLGTGLNTEAFF
TGCGCCAGCAGCTTGGGGACAGGGTTGAACACTGAAGCTTTCTTT
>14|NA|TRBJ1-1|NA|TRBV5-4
CASSLGDRNTEAFF
TGTGCCAGCAGCTTGGGAGACAGGAACACTGAAGCTTTCTTT
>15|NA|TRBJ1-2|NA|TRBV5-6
CASSLNSRANYGYTF
TGTGCCAGCAGCTTGAACAGTAGAGCTAACTATGGCTACACCTTC
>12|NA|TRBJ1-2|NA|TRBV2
CASSAPNYGYTF
TGTGCCAGCAGTGCTCCCAACTATGGCTACACCTTC
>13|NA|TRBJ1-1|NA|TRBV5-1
CASSLGHSEEAFF
TGCGCCAGCAGCCTGGGACATTCAGAAGAAGCTTTCTTT
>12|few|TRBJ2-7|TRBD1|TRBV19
CARGQGAYEQYF
TGTGCCAGGGGACAGGGGGCCTACGAGCAGTACTTC
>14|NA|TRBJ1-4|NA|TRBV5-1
CASSLAPGNEKLFF
TGCGCCAGCAGCTTGGCCCCGGGTAATGAAAAACTGTTTTTT
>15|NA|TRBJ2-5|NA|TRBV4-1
CASSPSRSSGETQYF
TGCGCCAGCAGCCCGAGCCGCAGTTCGGGGGAGACCCAGTACTTC
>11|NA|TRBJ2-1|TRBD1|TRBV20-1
CSARQGHEQFF
TGCAGTGCAAGACAGGGCCATGAGCAGTTCTTC
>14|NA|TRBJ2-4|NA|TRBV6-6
CASRPDRLKNIQYF
TGTGCCAGCAGACCGGACAGACTAAAAAACATTCAGTACTTC
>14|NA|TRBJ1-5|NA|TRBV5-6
CASSFRGGHQPQHF
TGTGCCAGCAGCTTTAGGGGAGGGCACCAGCCCCAGCATTTT
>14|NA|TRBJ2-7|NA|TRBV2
CASTPTGRSYEQYF
TGTGCCAGCACCCCTACAGGTCGTTCCTACGAGCAGTACTTC
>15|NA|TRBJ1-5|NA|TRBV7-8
CASSLFTDSNQPQHF
TGTGCCAGCAGCTTATTTACAGATAGCAATCAGCCCCAGCATTTT
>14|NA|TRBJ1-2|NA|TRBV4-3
CASSQDWNRDGYTF
TGCGCCAGCAGCCAAGATTGGAACAGGGATGGCTACACCTTC
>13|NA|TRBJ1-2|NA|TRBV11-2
CASSLAEGYGYTF
TGTGCCAGCAGCTTGGCGGAAGGCTATGGCTACACCTTC
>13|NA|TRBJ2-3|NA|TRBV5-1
CASSLRGAGTQYF
TGCGCCAGCAGCTTGCGGGGGGCGGGTACGCAGTATTTT
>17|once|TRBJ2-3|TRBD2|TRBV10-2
CASSDLAGNPSTDTQYF
TGCGCCAGCAGTGATCTAGCGGGGAATCCTAGCACAGATACGCAGTATTTT
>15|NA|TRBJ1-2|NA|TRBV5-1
CASSPLPGANYGYTF
TGCGCCAGCAGCCCCCTCCCAGGGGCTAACTATGGCTACACCTTC
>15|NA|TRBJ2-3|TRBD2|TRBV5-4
CASSLRTSGTDTQYF
TGTGCCAGCAGCTTGCGGACTAGCGGCACAGATACGCAGTATTTT
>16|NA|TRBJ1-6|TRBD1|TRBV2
CASGETGGQYNSPLHF
TGTGCCAGCGGTGAGACAGGGGGACAATATAATTCACCCCTCCACTTT
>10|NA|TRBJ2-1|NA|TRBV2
CASSVAGWFF
TGTGCCAGCAGTGTCGCGGGGTGGTTCTTC
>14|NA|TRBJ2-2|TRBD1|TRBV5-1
CASSWTGNTGELFF
TGCGCCAGCAGCTGGACAGGGAACACCGGGGAGCTGTTTTTT
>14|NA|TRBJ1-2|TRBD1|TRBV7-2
CASSSRTGQNGYTF
TGTGCCAGCAGCTCCCGGACAGGGCAGAATGGCTACACCTTC
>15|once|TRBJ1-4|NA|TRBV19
CASSINRPPNEKLFF
TGTGCCAGTAGTATTAACAGGCCTCCTAATGAAAAACTGTTTTTT
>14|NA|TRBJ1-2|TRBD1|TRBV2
CASSEFEGAGGYTF
TGTGCCAGCAGTGAATTTGAGGGGGCTGGTGGCTACACCTTC
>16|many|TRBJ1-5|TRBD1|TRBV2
CASSPGQGRGNQPQHF
TGTGCCAGCAGCCCGGGACAGGGTCGCGGCAATCAGCCCCAGCATTTT
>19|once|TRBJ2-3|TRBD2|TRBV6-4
CASTYTPGTSYPDTDTQYF
TGTGCCAGCACCTACACCCCCGGGACTAGCTATCCCGACACAGATACGCAGTATTTT
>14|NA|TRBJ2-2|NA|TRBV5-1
CASSLLTDTGELFF
TGCGCCAGCAGCTTGCTCACTGACACCGGGGAGCTGTTTTTT
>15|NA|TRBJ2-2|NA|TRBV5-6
CASSPLGRNTGELFF
TGTGCCAGCAGCCCCCTAGGTAGGAACACCGGGGAGCTGTTTTTT